A single count supports the clone carrying this TCR beta chain. Participant-given clinical history determined each cohort assignment. This CDR3 contains 12 residues. CDR1 SNHLY and CDR2 FYNNEI come from the germline V gene. V was clipped by 7 bases and J by 6 bases, with 12 bases between them. These data originate in a study of blood T cell repertoires in COVID-19. Per the authors' pipeline: From reference gene primer amplification, estimates of nucleated cell counts were derived. Repertoires were generated with immunoSEQ multiplex PCR, while TCRdb's copy carries only in-frame clones and drops some. That table gives V, J and clone size, and the DNA gave D and trimming. The top ten hold approximately 3% of the sample, which has fewer than 250,000 clones, approximately 84% seen once.

This sequence was found in a woman in her 30s who had recovered from COVID-19. Sequencing was performed on PBMCs or T cells enriched from blood (not recorded which). The chain joins TRBV2 to TRBJ1-1; no definite D call. CDR3 nucleotide sequence: TGTGCCAGCAATCGTGAGGGCCCTGAAGCTTTCTTT. Its protein product is CASNREGPEAFF. The whole variable domain, remainder taken from reference TRBV2 and TRBJ1-1, is EPEVTQTPSHQVTQMGQEVILRCVPISNHLYFYWYRQILGQKVEFLVSFYNNEISEKSEIFDDQFSVERPDGSNFTLKIRSTKLEDSAMYFCASNREGPEAFFGQGTRLTVV.